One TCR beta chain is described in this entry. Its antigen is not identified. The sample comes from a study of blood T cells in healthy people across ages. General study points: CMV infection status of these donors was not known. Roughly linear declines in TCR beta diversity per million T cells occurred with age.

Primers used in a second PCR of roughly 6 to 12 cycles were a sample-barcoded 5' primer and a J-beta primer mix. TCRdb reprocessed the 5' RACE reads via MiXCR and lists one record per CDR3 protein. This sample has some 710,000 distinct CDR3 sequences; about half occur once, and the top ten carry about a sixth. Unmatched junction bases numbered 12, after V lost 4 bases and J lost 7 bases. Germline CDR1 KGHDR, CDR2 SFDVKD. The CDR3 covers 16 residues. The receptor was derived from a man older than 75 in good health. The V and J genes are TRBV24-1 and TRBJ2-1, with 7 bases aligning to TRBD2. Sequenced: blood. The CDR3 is CATSEAGVGSRNEQFF. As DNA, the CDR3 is TGTGCCACCAGTGAGGCGGGAGTCGGGTCTAGGAATGAGCAGTTCTTC.